Described below is a single TCR beta chain sequence and its context. What it recognizes is unknown. This entry is derived from a study of OX40 agonist ivuxolimab in advanced cancers. Study details: Patients assigned to dose escalation were diagnosed with hepatocellular carcinoma, melanoma, renal cell or head and neck cancer.

Findings and limits, study-wide: Clones of CD4+ and CD8+ blood T cells grew by week 6 at doses of 0.1 to 3.0 mg/kg.

Germline V gives CDR1 KGHSH, CDR2 LQKENI. The CDR3 runs 14 residues. Losses at the gene ends were 6 bases for V and 0 bases for J; bases not matched to a gene: 3. A history of autoimmune disease or systemic immunosuppression excluded patients. The protocol was immunoSEQ multiplex PCR, while the TCRdb copy is restricted to in-frame clones and leaves out a portion. The sample records about 48,000 clones, 75% to 85% being singletons. This sequence originates from an adult with an advanced solid tumor such as melanoma, head and neck, liver or kidney cancer. The chain joins TRBV18 to TRBJ2-5, with 8 bases that match TRBD2. Sequencing used CD4+ or CD8+ T cells sorted from blood, obtained in a trial of the OX40 agonist ivuxolimab. The CDR3 here is CASSALADQETQYF. In nucleotides, the CDR3 is TGTGCCAGCTCTGCACTAGCGGACCAAGAGACCCAGTACTTC.